This TCR beta chain was recorded in a study of blood T cell dynamics during melanoma immunotherapy. Study context: Patients with metastatic melanoma got pembrolizumab or nivolumab-ipilimumab as first-line care. Study-wide points: PBMC repertoires of eventual disease-control patients split at W3 into clonality or diversity gains. Clones driving repertoire changes may be melanoma-specific or general immune activation.

Repertoires were generated with immunoSEQ multiplex PCR, while TCRdb's copy carries only in-frame clones and drops some. The table shows around 20,000 clones, with 70% to 90% occurring only once. Regarding this clone: The target antigen is unknown.

Germline CDR1 and CDR2: SGHTA and FQGNSA. The CDR3 runs to 15 residues. The ends were cut back, 5 bases at V and 0 bases at J, with 10 bases in the middle. Specified time point: week 3, after first cycle of checkpoint inhibitor. Patients had no prior systemic cancer treatment, immunosuppressants or other active cancers. The rearrangement links TRBV7-2 to TRBJ2-2; the D call may be TRBD1 or TRBD2 (5 bases each). The receptor was derived from a human donor with melanoma. Sequenced material: blood, taken from a patient treated with checkpoint blockade. In nucleotides, the CDR3 is TGTGCCAGCAGCAAGGGACCCACGAACACCGGGGAGCTGTTTTTT. It translates to CASSKGPTNTGELFF.